Listed here are 21 T cell receptor beta chains from one sample, sequenced in a study of T cell repertoires in cytomegalovirus infection. No antigen has been assigned to these receptors. Each CDR3 protein gets one entry after TCRdb re-called the reads with MiXCR. Of roughly 280,000 distinct CDR3 sequences in the sample, under 25% were seen once. The sample here was cultured PBMCs, taken from culture after CMV antigen stimulation. These receptors were taken from a human donor in good health (CMV status not recorded). Some clones in this sample may be carry-over from other donors' samples.

This clonotype was detected ten times or more. This CDR3 reads CASSLNRGQMAGNTIYF. CDR3 nucleotide sequence: TGTGCCAGCAGCTTAAACCGGGGACAAATGGCTGGAAACACCATATATTTT. The chain has TRBV7-2 and TRBJ1-3, with D perhaps matching TRBD1 (6 bases). With 2 bases removed from V and 2 bases from J, the gap between germline ends came to 16 bases. CDR3 length: 17 residues. From germline, CDR1 is SGHTA and CDR2 FQGNSA. Supplemented by reference TRBV7-2 and TRBJ1-3, the full variable domain reads GAGVSQSPSNKVTEKGKDVELRCDPISGHTALYWYRQSLGQGLEFLIYFQGNSAPDKSGLPSDRFSAERTGGSVSTLTIQRTQQEDSAVYLCASSLNRGQMAGNTIYFGEGSWLTVV.

V usage is TRBV20-1 and J usage is TRBJ2-2; 9 positions agree with TRBD2. With V trimmed by 6 bases and J by 4 bases, 3 bases remained unmatched. The CDR3 spans 13 residues. CDR1 is DFQATT and CDR2 is SNEGSKA in the germline V gene (reference sequence). The CDR3 region has the DNA TGCAGTGCCAGACTAGCGGCCACCGGGGAGCTGTTTTTT. Protein sequence: CSARLAATGELFF.

This clonotype has just a few counts. The chain joins TRBV18 to TRBJ2-6; D is unclear. The germline V gene has CDR1 KGHSH and CDR2 LQKENI. This CDR3 spans 15 amino acids. Trimming pared 6 bases from V and 4 bases from J, leaving 13 bases between. CDR3 residues: CASSRRQGGANVLTF. The CDR3 region has the DNA TGTGCCAGCTCCCGCCGACAAGGAGGGGCCAACGTCCTGACTTTC.

This clonotype has a count of ten or more. V usage is TRBV7-8 and J usage is TRBJ2-1, with 8 bases that match TRBD2. The CDR3 sequence is 19 residues long. The ends lost 2 bases at V and 6 bases at J; junction bases unmatched: 18. Germline CDR1 SGHVS, CDR2 FQNEAQ. CDR3 region: CASSLRDTGGPWGPNEQFF. In DNA form, the CDR3 reads TGTGCCAGCAGCTTACGGGATACGGGAGGGCCCTGGGGTCCCAATGAGCAGTTCTTC.

This clonotype was detected ten times or more. This chain uses TRBV7-2 with TRBJ2-6; D possibly uses TRBD1 or TRBD2 (5 bases each). From germline, CDR1 is SGHTA and CDR2 FQGNSA. This CDR3 has 18 amino acids. V lost 1 base to trimming and J lost 0 bases, with 13 bases between them. The CDR3 nucleotides read TGTGCCAGCAGCTTAGGGTTAGAGGGGCGCTCTGGGGCCAACGTCCTGACTTTC. This translates into CASSLGLEGRSGANVLTF.

This clonotype was picked up a small number of times. CDR3: CASSPTSGTNNEQFF. The CDR3, as DNA: TGTGCCAGCAGCCCGACTAGCGGGACCAACAATGAGCAGTTCTTC. The genes are TRBV12-3 or TRBV12-4 and TRBJ2-1, with 11 bases fitting TRBD2. Unmatched junction bases numbered 6, after V lost 6 bases and J lost 5 bases. The CDR3 has 15 amino acids.

V and J are TRBV12-3 or TRBV12-4 and TRBJ1-2; D is perhaps TRBD1 (5 bases). V lost 6 bases, J lost 8 bases, and 19 bases lay in between. The CDR3 totals 14 residues. The CDR3 loop reads CASRPVGTTRGYTF. CDR3 DNA: TGTGCCAGCAGGCCTGTTGGGACGACCAGGGGCTACACCTTC.

There are many counts of this clonotype. The chain uses TRBV7-2 and TRBJ2-7, with 11 bases lining up with TRBD2. The junction had 5 bases not matched to a gene; V was cut back by 4 bases and J by 6 bases. Germline lookup yields CDR1 SGHTA and CDR2 FQGNSA. CDR3 length: 14 residues. CDR3 sequence: CASSSTSGKGEQYF. CDR3 nucleotides: TGTGCCAGCAGCTCGACTAGCGGGAAGGGCGAGCAGTACTTC.

This clonotype was seen many times. This chain connects TRBV7-9 to TRBJ1-1; D is possibly TRBD1 (5 bases). The length of the CDR3 is 14 residues. Per germline, CDR1 SEHNR and CDR2 FQNEAQ (reference sequence). V was trimmed by 8 bases and J by 5 bases, leaving 18 bases between them. The CDR3 DNA is TGTGCCAGCGTTGAGTCCCGAGGGGATACTGAAGCTTTCTTT. Translation: CASVESRGDTEAFF. The complete variable domain, with remaining parts taken from reference TRBV7-9 and TRBJ1-1, reads DTGVSQNPRHKITKRGQNVTFRCDPISEHNRLYWYRQTLGQGPEFLTYFQNEAQLEKSRLLSDRFSAERPKGSFSTLEIQRTEQGDSAMYLCASVESRGDTEAFFGQGTRLTVV.

This clonotype was seen a few times. The V call is TRBV15, the J call TRBJ2-1; 10 nucleotides agree with TRBD2. J gave up 7 bases and V 4 bases, and 7 bases lay outside the gene matches. Germline V CDR1 and CDR2: LNHNV, YYDKDF (reference sequence). The CDR3 is made up of 15 amino acids. Here the CDR3 DNA reads TGTGCCACCAGCACAGGACTAGCGGAGCGGAATGAGCAGTTCTTC. This codes for CATSTGLAERNEQFF.

This chain joins TRBV5-1 and TRBJ2-1; TRBD2 agrees at 14 bases. The CDR3 extends over 17 amino acids. With V trimmed by 4 bases and J by 2 bases, 5 bases remained unmatched. Per germline, CDR1 SGHRS and CDR2 YFSETQ. Written as DNA, the CDR3 is TGCGCCAGCAGCCGGGGACTAGCGGGAGCTACCTACAATGAGCAGTTCTTC. This gives the protein CASSRGLAGATYNEQFF.

This clonotype has more than one count but fewer than ten. This chain connects TRBV6-5 to TRBJ2-1, with TRBD2 matching 7 bases. The trim removed 5 bases at V and 6 bases at J, leaving 10 bases unmatched. Germline V gives CDR1 MNHEY, CDR2 SVGAGI. The CDR3 covers 15 residues. Here the CDR3 DNA reads TGTGCCAGCAGTACGGGATCACTAGCGATCAATGAGCAGTTCTTC. It codes for CASSTGSLAINEQFF.

Only one count was recorded for this clonotype. The rearrangement uses TRBV4-1 and TRBJ2-1; TRBD2 matches 13 bases. Trimming took 1 base from V and 8 from J; bases not matched to a gene: 8. CDR1 and CDR2 from the germline V gene are MGHRA and YSYEKL. The CDR3 extends over 17 amino acids. The CDR3 DNA follows: TGCGCCAGCAGCCAAGTTGGGGGGGGACTAGCGGGATATGAGCAGTTCTTC. Protein product: CASSQVGGGLAGYEQFF.

A few counts support this clonotype. The CDR3 region has the DNA TGTGCCAGTAGTATAAGCAGGAATCAGCCCCAGCATTTT. As protein: CASSISRNQPQHF. V is TRBV19 and J is TRBJ1-5; no definite D call. The CDR3 spans 13 residues. Germline values: CDR1 LNHDA, CDR2 SQIVND (reference sequence). Trimming took off 2 bases at V and 4 bases at J, with 6 bases between the two ends.

The rearrangement links TRBV7-6 to TRBJ2-1; perhaps TRBD1 as D (5 bases). Between the trimmed V and J ends, which lost 5 bases and 4 bases, there was a span of 9 bases. Germline CDR1 and CDR2: SGHVS and FNYEAQ. The length of the CDR3 is 13 residues. The chain's CDR3 is CASSDRQYNEQFF. The CDR3 region has the DNA TGTGCCAGCAGCGATAGACAGTACAATGAGCAGTTCTTC.

This clonotype was seen at least ten times. J is TRBJ2-2 and V is TRBV7-9, with 7 nucleotides matching TRBD2. Germline CDR1 SEHNR, CDR2 FQNEAQ (reference sequence). There are 16 residues in the CDR3. Losses at the gene ends were 5 bases for V and 3 bases for J; bases not matched to a gene: 9. The CDR3 sequence is CASSRTRAGYTGELFF. DNA for the CDR3: TGTGCCAGCAGCCGCACTAGAGCGGGGTACACCGGGGAGCTGTTTTTT.

A few counts support this clonotype. This chain joins TRBV19 and TRBJ2-2; 7 bases line up with TRBD1. The germline gives CDR1 LNHDA, CDR2 SQIVND (reference sequence). The CDR3 is made up of 15 amino acids. V lost 5 bases and J lost 3; bases outside the gene matches: 6. DNA for the CDR3: TGTGCCAGTAGTTATAGGGGGCCCGACACCGGGGAGCTGTTTTTT. This encodes CASSYRGPDTGELFF.

The chain joins TRBV5-1 to TRBJ2-4; 7 bases are a match to TRBD1. J gave up 7 bases and V 4 bases, and 8 bases lay outside the gene matches. The CDR3 is 14 residues long. The V gene's germline CDR1 is SGHRS and CDR2 YFSETQ. The CDR3 loop is CASSQGGLENIQYF. The CDR3 region has the DNA TGCGCCAGCAGCCAAGGGGGCTTGGAGAACATTCAGTACTTC.

The chain joins TRBV19 to TRBJ2-4; 7 nucleotides agree with TRBD1. CDR1 and CDR2 from the germline V gene are LNHDA and SQIVND (reference sequence). V shed 6 bases, J shed 9 bases, and the junction held 8 bases outside the gene matches. The CDR3 has 13 residues. CDR3 nucleotides: TGTGCCAGTAGAATGACAGGGACCGGCATTCAGTACTTC. Residues: CASRMTGTGIQYF.

The rearrangement uses TRBV6-2 or TRBV6-3 and TRBJ2-7; TRBD2 might be the D (6 bases). V was clipped by 8 bases and J by 0 bases, with 11 bases between them. The CDR3 runs 13 residues. The germline CDR1 and CDR2 sequences are MNHEY and SVGEGT. Here the CDR3 reads CASAGLASYEQYV. CDR3 sequence (DNA): TGTGCCAGCGCGGGACTCGCCTCCTACGAGCAGTACGTC.

The rearrangement uses TRBV4-1 and TRBJ2-7; D is perhaps TRBD2 (6 bases). The CDR3 is made up of 17 amino acids. Deletions cut 5 bases from V and 2 bases from J, with 22 bases between. CDR1 and CDR2 (germline): MGHRA, YSYEKL. CDR3 DNA: TGCGCCAGCAGCAAAGTATTCGTCCGGGACTCAGCCTACGAGCAGTACTTC. Protein sequence: CASSKVFVRDSAYEQYF.